The clone carrying this T cell receptor beta chain was observed a handful of times. Its antigen remains unidentified. TCRdb re-analysed the 5' RACE reads in MiXCR, keeping a single row per CDR3 protein. Found here are approximately 340,000 distinct CDR3 sequences, roughly 14% of them singletons; the top ten hold 1.1%. This CDR3 has 17 residues. CDR1 MNHEY and CDR2 SMNVEV come from the germline V gene (reference sequence). With 2 bases clipped from V and 1 base from J, the junction kept 10 bases outside the gene matches. This sample is part of a study of CD8 T cells in ankylosing spondylitis. Study findings and constraints: There was a TCR beta motif, made of eight highly homologous variants, that appeared characteristic of ankylosing spondylitis blood. As reported, disease-linked clones showed significant enrichment in matched ankylosing spondylitis synovial fluid.

The chain links TRBV27 to TRBJ1-1; 7 bases are shared with TRBD1. The sample taken for sequencing was blood, either unsorted or a sorted T cell fraction (not recorded which). This clonotype was obtained from a male donor with ankylosing spondylitis or in good health (not recorded which). The chain's CDR3 is CASSLMWTGTQNTEAFF. Here the CDR3 DNA reads TGTGCCAGCAGTTTAATGTGGACAGGCACCCAGAACACTGAAGCTTTCTTT.